This T cell receptor (beta chain) was captured by sequencing in a study of T cell repertoires in cytomegalovirus infection. CDR3 length: 13 residues. The germline gives CDR1 DFQATT, CDR2 SNEGSKA (reference sequence). With 6 bases clipped from V and 6 bases from J, the junction kept 8 bases outside the gene matches. From the reads, TCRdb called clonotypes with MiXCR, one entry per CDR3 protein. The sample yields around 280,000 distinct CDR3 sequences, roughly an eighth seen once. In this sample, this clonotype turned up a few times. What it binds is unknown. Study-level results: CMV-specific HLA-C-restricted TCR beta clonotypes dominated the ex vivo response.

The specimen sequenced was PBMCs. This clonotype was obtained from a human donor in good health (CMV status not recorded). Some clones in this sample may be carry-over from other donors' samples. The chain is built from TRBV20-1 and TRBJ1-5; 7 bases agree with TRBD1. CDR3 sequence (DNA): TGCAGTGCCGCACAGGGGACAGTTCAGCCCCAGCATTTT. Protein sequence: CSAAQGTVQPQHF.